The 18 T cell receptor beta chains below come from one sample, sequenced in a study of cytomegalovirus exposure and HLA in healthy donors. The PCR made use of 60 Vbeta and 13 Jbeta primers. Produced via immunoSEQ multiplex PCR; TCRdb's table is partial and in-frame only. The sample consists of about 160,000 clones, approximately 81% of them appearing once. The sample comprised PBMCs. The receptors stem from a man younger than 35 in good health and CMV-seronegative.

The chain carries TRBV5-4 and TRBJ2-5; 8 bases match TRBD1. Per the germline V gene, CDR1 is SGHNT and CDR2 is YYREEE (reference sequence). Losses at the gene ends were 4 bases for V and 5 bases for J; bases not matched to a gene: 7. The CDR3 loop spans 14 amino acids. The DNA of the CDR3 is TGTGCCAGCAGCATTGGACAGGGCCGGGAGACCCAGTACTTC. Translating gives CASSIGQGRETQYF.

The genes are TRBV29-1 and TRBJ1-2, with 7 bases lining up with TRBD1. V shed 6 bases and J 11 bases; nucleotides not matched to a gene: 15. This CDR3 has 13 amino acids. Germline values: CDR1 SQVTM, CDR2 ANQGSEA. The CDR3 region is CSVPGTDQGHYTF. The CDR3 region has the DNA TGCAGCGTACCCGGGACAGACCAGGGGCATTACACCTTC.

This chain uses TRBV10-2 with TRBJ2-3; 13 bases are shared with TRBD2. V gave up 8 bases and J gave up 7 bases; unmatched junction bases: 6. This CDR3 comprises 14 residues. Germline CDR1 is WSHSY and CDR2 is SAAADI. The chain's CDR3 is CASGTSGDTHTQYF. The CDR3 nucleotides read TGCGCCAGCGGGACTAGCGGGGACACCCATACGCAGTATTTT.

The rearrangement joins TRBV4-1 to TRBJ1-3, with D perhaps TRBD1 (6 bases). The CDR3 loop spans 14 amino acids. Germline assignment: CDR1 MGHRA and CDR2 YSYEKL. Trimming left V 3 bases short and J 4 bases short, with 10 bases between. The chain's CDR3 is CASSHRGKGNTIYF. CDR3 nucleotide sequence: TGCGCCAGCAGCCACAGGGGAAAAGGAAACACCATATATTTT.

V and J are TRBV9 and TRBJ2-1, with 12 positions matching TRBD2. J gave up 12 bases and V 0 bases, and 10 bases lay outside the gene matches. The CDR3 runs to 16 residues. Germline V gives CDR1 SGDLS, CDR2 YYNGEE. This CDR3 reads CASSVDPSSGRVRQFF. For the CDR3, the DNA is TGTGCCAGCAGCGTAGATCCCTCTAGCGGGAGGGTGAGGCAGTTCTTC.

This clone was seen only a few times. The V gene is TRBV9, the J gene TRBJ2-1; possibly TRBD2 for D (6 bases). Trimming removed 4 bases from V and 5 bases from J, with 16 bases in between. The CDR3 totals 15 residues. Germline CDR1 SGDLS, CDR2 YYNGEE. CDR3 nucleotides: TGTGCCAGCAGCCCTAGCCGGTGGGAGGACAATGAGCAGTTCTTC. Protein: CASSPSRWEDNEQFF.

This clone has only a few counts. V gene TRBV30 combines with J gene TRBJ2-5, with D possibly being TRBD1 (7 bases). The V gene lost 5 bases and the J gene lost 1 base, with 14 bases spanning the gap. The CDR3 runs 14 residues. Germline CDR1 GTSNPN, CDR2 SVGIG (reference sequence). The CDR3: CAWAAGQFQETQYF. The CDR3 DNA reads TGTGCCTGGGCCGCGGGACAGTTCCAAGAGACCCAGTACTTC.

The chain links TRBV5-1 to TRBJ1-1, with 7 bases fitting TRBD1. In germline, CDR1 is SGHRS, CDR2 YFSETQ. V shed 0 bases and J 5 bases; nucleotides not matched to a gene: 4. The CDR3 totals 14 residues. The chain's CDR3 is CASSLDTGETEAFF. Here the CDR3 DNA reads TGCGCCAGCAGCTTGGACACAGGGGAAACTGAAGCTTTCTTT.

The chain recombines TRBV27 with TRBJ2-1; maybe TRBD2 (6 bases). This CDR3 region has 14 residues. Trimming removed 5 bases at V and 4 bases at J, with 12 bases between. CDR1 is MNHEY, CDR2 SMNVEV, per germline (reference sequence). The CDR3 coding sequence is TGTGCCAGCAGTCCGGCGGGACTGTACAATGAGCAGTTCTTC. This codes for CASSPAGLYNEQFF.

J is TRBJ1-1 and V is TRBV12-5, with D perhaps TRBD1 (6 bases). Trimming shortened V by 5 bases and J by 6 bases, and 16 bases separated the two germline ends. CDR1 is LGHNT, CDR2 FRNRAP, per germline. The CDR3 totals 14 residues. The CDR3 loop reads CASGTPNRAAEAFF. DNA for the CDR3: TGTGCTAGTGGTACCCCCAACAGGGCGGCTGAAGCTTTCTTT.

CDR3 amino acids: CASSIGGQGFGTDTQYF. The CDR3 nucleotides read TGTGCCAGTAGTATAGGTGGTCAGGGATTCGGCACAGATACGCAGTATTTT. This chain joins TRBV19 and TRBJ2-3, with a tentative D call TRBD1 (5 bases). CDR3 length equals 17 residues. The V gene's germline CDR1 is LNHDA and CDR2 SQIVND (reference sequence). V dropped 1 base and J dropped 1 base, with 15 bases sitting between them.

This clone has just one count. V is TRBV7-9 and J is TRBJ2-7; 8 nucleotides match TRBD1. The germline gives CDR1 SEHNR, CDR2 FQNEAQ (reference sequence). V was clipped by 1 base and J by 2 bases; unmatched bases: 7. The CDR3 sequence is 16 residues long. The CDR3 DNA reads as TGTGCCAGCAGCTTAGTCCGACAGGGGTGGACCTACGAGCAGTACTTC. This codes for CASSLVRQGWTYEQYF.

In DNA form, the CDR3 reads TGTGCCAGCAGTGTGACTAGCGGAAGCACAGATACGCAGTATTTT. It is translated as CASSVTSGSTDTQYF. This chain links TRBV6-4 with TRBJ2-3, with 9 bases aligning to TRBD2. The germline V gene encodes CDR1 MRHNA and CDR2 SNTAGT. This CDR3 spans 15 amino acids. J lost 0 bases, V lost 4 bases, and 2 bases had no gene match.

V is TRBV6-5 and J is TRBJ2-7; TRBD1 matches 7 bases. With 6 bases clipped from V and 1 base from J, the junction kept 9 bases outside the gene matches. This CDR3 comprises 15 residues. The germline CDR1 and CDR2 sequences are MNHEY and SVGAGI. Written as DNA, the CDR3 is TGTGCCAGCAGGGCCCGGAGACAGGGATCCTACGAGCAGTACTTC. It specifies CASRARRQGSYEQYF.

The chain joins TRBV28 to TRBJ2-7; 8 bases agree with TRBD2. This CDR3 has 15 residues. The V gene end was trimmed by 4 bases and the J gene end by 2 bases; junction bases not matched to a gene: 7. Germline V lookup: CDR1 MDHEN, CDR2 SYDVKM. CDR3 bases: TGTGCCAGCAGTTCAGCGGGGGAGGGGACCTACGAGCAGTACTTC. Its translation is CASSSAGEGTYEQYF.

The chain is built from TRBV5-5 and TRBJ1-4; TRBD1 aligns across 7 bases. The germline gives CDR1 SGHKS, CDR2 YYEKEE (reference sequence). This CDR3 spans 15 amino acids. V lost 3 bases to trimming and J lost 4 bases; unmatched junction nucleotides: 6. CDR3 loop: CASSSKGAGNEKLFF. Written as DNA, the CDR3 is TGTGCCAGCAGCTCAAAGGGGGCTGGTAATGAAAAACTGTTTTTT. The full variable domain, rest sourced from reference TRBV5-5 and TRBJ1-4, is DAGVTQSPTHLIKTRGQQVTLRCSPISGHKSVSWYQQVLGQGPQFIFQYYEKEERGRGNFPDRFSARQFPNYSSELNVNALLLGDSALYLCASSSKGAGNEKLFFGSGTQLSVL.

J is TRBJ2-7 and V is TRBV7-2; tentatively, D is TRBD2 (5 bases). The V end lost 7 bases, the J end lost 3 bases, and 13 bases lay between the germline ends. The CDR3 contains 13 residues. In germline, CDR1 is SGHTA, CDR2 FQGNSA. CDR3 sequence (DNA): TGTGCCAGCACCCTTACGAGGGACTACGAGCAGTACTTC. This encodes CASTLTRDYEQYF. Based on the CDR3 plus reference TRBV7-2 and TRBJ2-7, the full variable domain is GAGVSQSPSNKVTEKGKDVELRCDPISGHTALYWYRQSLGQGLEFLIYFQGNSAPDKSGLPSDRFSAERTGGSVSTLTIQRTQQEDSAVYLCASTLTRDYEQYFGPGTRLTVT.

Turning to this clone: This CDR3 is also generated by other DNA sequences in the sample. The chain has TRBV10-3 and TRBJ2-3; D is perhaps TRBD1 (6 bases). Germline V gene data show CDR1 as ENHRY and CDR2 as SYGVKD. The CDR3 is made up of 14 amino acids. Trimming pared 6 bases from V and 2 bases from J, leaving 12 bases between. The CDR3 loop reads CAIRPGQDTDTQYF. CDR3 nucleotide sequence: TGTGCCATCAGACCGGGACAAGACACAGATACGCAGTATTTT.